The rows below give T cell receptor beta chains drawn from one sample of a study of T cell clones after liver transplantation. The protocol was immunoSEQ multiplex PCR, while the TCRdb copy is restricted to in-frame clones and leaves out a portion. The data hold 50,000 or so clones, with over 55% observed a single time. The sequencing used CD4+ T cells from blood, collected around 52 months after liver transplant. These receptors were taken from a human patient who received a liver transplant. The graft donor may have contributed some T cells. Both conserved end residues are part of each CDR3. D genes are given only for firm matches.

d_call,cdr3_length,j_call,v_call,cdr3_aa
-,14,TRBJ1-1,TRBV10-2,CASSETGRNTEAFF
TRBD1,16,TRBJ1-6,TRBV7-8,CASSANPGQGPSPLHF
TRBD1,14,TRBJ1-5,TRBV5-1,CASSLGQGHQPQHF
-,18,TRBJ2-7,TRBV7-8,CASSPVSVGKSPRYEQYF
-,14,TRBJ2-2,TRBV6-4,CASRQQGTTGELFF
-,15,TRBJ1-2,TRBV15,CATSRDKGPNYGYTF
TRBD1,13,TRBJ1-1,TRBV6-1,CASSDRGETEAFF
TRBD2,15,TRBJ2-3,TRBV9,CASSAGTSGTDTQYF
-,13,TRBJ1-1,TRBV18,CASSTDTLTEAFF
TRBD1,14,TRBJ2-5,TRBV29-1,CSVEGQGTNLGGYF
TRBD1,15,TRBJ2-1,TRBV6-1,CASNRGQGNINEQFF
TRBD1,15,TRBJ1-6,TRBV30,CAWRPQTGPSSPLHF
TRBD1,14,TRBJ1-1,TRBV6-6,CAGVGWTGRPEAFF
TRBD1,14,TRBJ1-2,TRBV5-4,CASSLGQGIYGYTF
TRBD1,14,TRBJ1-1,TRBV10-1,CASRSGGRNTEAFF
TRBD1,15,TRBJ1-5,TRBV5-1,CASSPQGAGNQPQHF
-,15,TRBJ2-2,TRBV6-1,CASSVDGEDTGELFF
-,16,TRBJ1-2,TRBV7-2,CASSLSMRLLNYGYTF
-,14,TRBJ1-1,TRBV6-5,CASSSGGFGREAFF
-,12,TRBJ2-7,TRBV19,CATGRADYEQYF
-,14,TRBJ1-4,TRBV6-1,CASKTRVVNEKLFF
TRBD1,14,TRBJ1-6,TRBV19,CASSPGGANSPLHF
-,16,TRBJ2-6,TRBV6-4,CASSGQPDSGANVLTF
TRBD2,14,TRBJ2-3,TRBV7-3,CASSQTSEGDTQYF
-,11,TRBJ2-7,TRBV7-8,CASSRSYEQYF
-,13,TRBJ2-7,TRBV30,CAWSKGQGYEQYF
-,15,TRBJ1-3,TRBV27,CASSLYGPAGNTIYF
TRBD1,13,TRBJ1-1,TRBV7-2,CASNSGGRTEAFF
TRBD1,14,TRBJ2-2,TRBV18,CASSDRENTGELFF
TRBD1,15,TRBJ2-1,TRBV18,CASSPPGQGDNEQFF
TRBD1,14,TRBJ1-1,TRBV5-1,CASREGQMNTEAFF
TRBD2,15,TRBJ2-2,TRBV5-1,CASSLVAGDRGELFF
TRBD2,15,TRBJ2-1,TRBV5-6,CASSLGAGFINEQFF
-,13,TRBJ1-2,TRBV30,CAWSLQGNYGYTF
-,15,TRBJ1-2,TRBV6-5,CASSRQPYANYGYTF
TRBD1,14,TRBJ2-1,TRBV5-4,CASSPETGSNEQFF
-,13,TRBJ1-1,TRBV6-5,CASSYSPDTEAFF
-,15,TRBJ2-2,TRBV23-1,CASSQTLGRPGELFF
-,12,TRBJ2-5,TRBV10-3,CAISARSGTQYF
TRBD1,16,TRBJ2-4,TRBV5-5,CASSPGQVAGGNIQYF
TRBD1,16,TRBJ1-5,TRBV6-6,CASSYSGTGSKQPQHF
-,13,TRBJ1-1,TRBV11-2,CASSPGTELKAFF
-,14,TRBJ2-3,TRBV7-2,CASSFRRNTDTQYF
TRBD2,14,TRBJ2-7,TRBV6-5,CASSRSGGSYEQYF
-,13,TRBJ2-7,TRBV5-4,CASSFSRSYEQYF
-,13,TRBJ1-1,TRBV7-8,CASSLQLDTEAFF